One sample yielded the 11 T cell receptor beta chains listed below, sequenced in a study of early T cells in non-severe SARS-CoV-2 infection. TCRdb re-derived calls from the 5' RACE reads in MiXCR, one entry per CDR3 protein. This sample carries about 110,000 distinct CDR3 sequences, over 8.5% of them seen once, and the ten largest clones take roughly 7.1%. Sequencing was performed on whole blood. The source is an adult who was a healthcare worker with PCR-confirmed SARS-CoV-2 infection or an uninfected control (not recorded which).

The sample holds many counts of this clonotype. The gene calls are TRBV12-3 or TRBV12-4 and TRBJ1-2, with D uncertain. The germline V and J ends were trimmed by 2 bases and 7 bases, with 17 bases remaining between them. The CDR3 runs 15 residues. The CDR3 loop reads CASSLPTTIASGYTF. CDR3 DNA: TGTGCCAGCAGTTTACCCACTACAATAGCGAGTGGCTACACCTTC.

In this sample, this clonotype turned up many times. The rearrangement joins TRBV6-6 to TRBJ1-1; 10 bases fit TRBD1. Germline CDR1 and CDR2: MNHNY and SVGAGI (reference sequence). The V gene end was trimmed by 2 bases and the J gene end by 4 bases; junction bases not matched to a gene: 4. The CDR3 consists of 15 residues. In DNA form, the CDR3 reads TGTGCCAGCAGTTACCCCGGACAGGGGGGCACTGAAGCTTTCTTT. Translating gives CASSYPGQGGTEAFF.

Many counts were recorded for this clonotype. The J gene is TRBJ2-1, the V gene TRBV2; 8 bases align to TRBD2. Per the germline V gene, CDR1 is SNHLY and CDR2 is FYNNEI. CDR3 length equals 15 residues. The V segment lost 6 bases and the J segment 8 bases; nucleotides outside the gene matches: 12. CDR3 in DNA: TGTGCCAGCAGCCCTCCGGGGGGGGTCTGGGATGAGCAGTTCTTC. It is translated as CASSPPGGVWDEQFF.

The table lists this clonotype with a few counts. The chain joins TRBV3-2 to TRBJ2-1. TRBV3-2 is marked as a pseudogene. The CDR3 loop spans 15 amino acids. The chain's CDR3 is CASSLGFSSYNEQFF. CDR3 sequence (DNA): TGTGCCAGCAGCCTAGGATTCAGCTCCTACAATGAGCAGTTCTTC.

This clonotype appeared a few times. The chain carries TRBV20-1 and TRBJ1-1; TRBD1 matches at 7 bases. The germline CDR1 and CDR2 sequences are DFQATT and SNEGSKA (reference sequence). J was trimmed by 0 bases and V by 0 bases; bases with no gene match: 16. This CDR3 is 19 amino acids long. CDR3 nucleotides: TGCAGTGCTAGAGACTTCCAGGGGGGATTTCATTTGATGAACACTGAAGCTTTCTTT. Its translation: CSARDFQGGFHLMNTEAFF.

There are a few counts of this clonotype. The chain recombines TRBV2 with TRBJ1-2; D is uncertain. The CDR3 sequence is 14 residues long. The V and J ends lost 0 bases and 3 bases respectively, with 8 bases between them. CDR1 and CDR2 (germline): SNHLY, FYNNEI. This chain's CDR3 is CASSEADGYYGYTF. CDR3 sequence (DNA): TGTGCCAGCAGTGAAGCGGACGGCTACTATGGCTACACCTTC.

The sample holds many counts of this clonotype. This rearrangement joins TRBV5-5 to TRBJ2-2, with TRBD1 matching over 7 bases. This CDR3 has 16 amino acids. The germline gives CDR1 SGHKS, CDR2 YYEKEE (reference sequence). The junction had 10 bases not matched to a gene; V was cut back by 4 bases and J by 4 bases. The CDR3 nucleotides read TGTGCCAGCAGCCGGGACAGTTTGCGAGTCACCGGGGAGCTGTTTTTT. It translates to CASSRDSLRVTGELFF.

The chain recombines TRBV7-9 with TRBJ2-7; D is possibly TRBD2 (6 bases). CDR3 size: 15 residues. CDR1 and CDR2 from the germline V gene are SEHNR and FQNEAQ (reference sequence). The V gene lost 4 bases and the J gene lost 3 bases, with 16 bases spanning the gap. This chain's CDR3 is CASSSYFGGDYEQYF. CDR3 DNA: TGTGCCAGCAGCTCATACTTCGGGGGAGACTACGAGCAGTACTTC.

This clonotype was detected many times. J is TRBJ2-7 and V is TRBV7-2; tentatively, D is TRBD1 (5 bases). The CDR3 is 16 residues long. From germline, CDR1 is SGHTA and CDR2 FQGNSA. V was clipped by 0 bases and J by 1 base, with 13 bases between them. The CDR3 is CASSLAWGPVSYEQYF. The CDR3 DNA follows: TGTGCCAGCAGCTTAGCTTGGGGCCCCGTTTCCTACGAGCAGTACTTC.

This clonotype came up many times. The rearrangement uses TRBV7-8 and TRBJ2-6; the D is unclear. The length of the CDR3 is 14 residues. V was shortened by 4 bases and J by 4 bases, with 8 bases between the two germline ends. Germline V CDR1 and CDR2: SGHVS, FQNEAQ. The CDR3 region is CASSYTPGANVLTF. Written as DNA, the CDR3 is TGTGCCAGCAGCTACACCCCGGGGGCCAACGTCCTGACTTTC. Full variable domain (rest looked up from reference TRBV7-8 and TRBJ2-6): GAGVSQSPRYKVAKRGQDVALRCDPISGHVSLFWYQQALGQGPEFLTYFQNEAQLDKSGLPSDRFFAERPEGSVSTLKIQRTQQEDSAVYLCASSYTPGANVLTFGAGSRLTVL.

This chain uses TRBV10-3 with TRBJ2-7; D remains ambiguous. This CDR3 is 13 amino acids long. Germline CDR1 and CDR2: ENHRY and SYGVKD. Deletions cut 8 bases from V and 0 bases from J, with 11 bases between. As DNA, the CDR3 is TGTGCCATCTCAGGCGCAAGCTCCTACGAGCAGTACTTC. It translates to CAISGASSYEQYF.